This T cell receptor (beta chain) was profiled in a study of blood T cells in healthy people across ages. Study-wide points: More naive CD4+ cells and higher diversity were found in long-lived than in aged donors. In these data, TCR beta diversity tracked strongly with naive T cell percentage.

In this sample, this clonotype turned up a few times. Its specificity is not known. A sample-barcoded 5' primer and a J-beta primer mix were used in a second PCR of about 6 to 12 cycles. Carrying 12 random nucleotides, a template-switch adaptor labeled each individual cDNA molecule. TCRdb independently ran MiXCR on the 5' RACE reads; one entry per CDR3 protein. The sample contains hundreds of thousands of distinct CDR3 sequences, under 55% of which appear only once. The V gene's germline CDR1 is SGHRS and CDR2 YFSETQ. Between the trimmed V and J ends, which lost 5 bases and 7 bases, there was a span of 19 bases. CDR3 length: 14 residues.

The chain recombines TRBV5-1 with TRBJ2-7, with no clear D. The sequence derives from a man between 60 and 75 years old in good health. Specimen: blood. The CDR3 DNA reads TGCGCCAGCAGTCCGGACCCCTCCTCCTTAGAGCAGTACTTC. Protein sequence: CASSPDPSSLEQYF.